Shown below are 27 T cell receptor beta chains from a single sample sequenced in a study of blood T cell repertoires in COVID-19. Clones were read by immunoSEQ multiplex PCR, and TCRdb kept only the in-frame ones, dropping some. The sample carries about 150,000 clones, 87% recorded once. The material sequenced was peripheral blood. The receptors stem from a woman in her forties or fifties with acute or convalescent COVID-19.

V gene TRBV25-1 combines with J gene TRBJ2-1; no firm D call. The CDR3 totals 13 residues. Trimming removed 6 bases at V and 6 bases at J, with 12 bases between. Germline V lookup: CDR1 MGHDK, CDR2 SYGVNS. As DNA, the CDR3 is TGTGCCAGCAGATCTCCCGGGTCCAATGAGCAGTTCTTC. The encoded protein is CASRSPGSNEQFF.

The genes are TRBV28 and TRBJ1-2; D may be TRBD1 (5 bases). The CDR3 is 13 residues long. V lost 5 bases, J lost 6 bases, and 13 bases lay in between. Germline lookup yields CDR1 MDHEN and CDR2 SYDVKM. Written as DNA, the CDR3 is TGTGCCAGCAGTCCGGCGGGGGGGGATGGCTACACCTTC. This gives the protein CASSPAGGDGYTF.

The rearrangement links TRBV6-5 to TRBJ1-4; D unclear. Germline assignment: CDR1 MNHEY and CDR2 SVGAGI. The CDR3 extends over 14 amino acids. Trimming cost V 6 bases and J 5 bases, with 13 bases left between them. The CDR3 protein is CASRRASGNEKLFF. The CDR3 DNA reads TGTGCCAGCAGGAGGGCCTCTGGGAATGAAAAACTGTTTTTT.

The rearrangement uses TRBV27 and TRBJ1-5; the D gene is possibly TRBD1 (6 bases). V was pared by 3 bases and J by 3 bases, with 9 bases between. Germline CDR1 is MNHEY and CDR2 is SMNVEV (reference sequence). This CDR3 has 14 amino acids. The CDR3, as DNA: TGTGCCAGCAGTTTCGGACAGCTCAATCAGCCCCAGCATTTT. The encoded protein is CASSFGQLNQPQHF.

V gene TRBV4-2 combines with J gene TRBJ1-1, with unresolved D. Germline V gene lookup returns CDR1 LGHNA and CDR2 YNFKEQ. V was cut by 1 base and J by 4 bases, with 16 bases left in between. This CDR3 is built from 16 residues. The CDR3 here is CASSQVEGPGGTEAFF. In DNA, the CDR3 is TGTGCCAGCAGCCAAGTCGAGGGCCCCGGTGGCACTGAAGCTTTCTTT.

This clone has just one count. The chain has TRBV10-2 and TRBJ1-4; 7 bases map to TRBD1. The CDR3 spans 14 residues. V shed 9 bases and J 8 bases; nucleotides not matched to a gene: 12. Germline-derived CDR1 and CDR2 are WSHSY and SAAADI. The CDR3 sequence: CASRTWTGDEKLFF. The DNA for the CDR3 is TGCGCCAGTCGCACCTGGACAGGAGACGAAAAACTGTTTTTT.

This chain connects TRBV25-1 to TRBJ2-6; maybe TRBD2 (5 bases). Germline V gives CDR1 MGHDK, CDR2 SYGVNS. The CDR3 spans 16 residues. V was trimmed by 8 bases and J by 0 bases, leaving 14 bases between them. In nucleotides, the CDR3 is TGTGCCAGCGGGGAGAAGACAAGCTCTGGGGCCAACGTCCTGACTTTC. It codes for CASGEKTSSGANVLTF.

This chain uses TRBV11-3 with TRBJ2-7; tentatively, D is TRBD1 (6 bases). This CDR3 contains 15 residues. The ends were cut back, 4 bases at V and 0 bases at J, with 13 bases in the middle. Germline V gene data show CDR1 as SGHNT and CDR2 as YENEEA. The CDR3 loop reads CASSWGPDSSYEQYF. In nucleotides, the CDR3 is TGTGCCAGCAGCTGGGGGCCGGACAGCTCCTACGAGCAGTACTTC.

This chain connects TRBV7-9 to TRBJ2-7, with D unclear. Germline V gene data show CDR1 as SEHNR and CDR2 as FQNEAQ (reference sequence). The V gene lost 2 bases and the J gene lost 0 bases, with 8 bases spanning the gap. The CDR3 is 14 amino acids. The CDR3 sequence is CASSLSYISYEQYF. For the CDR3, the DNA is TGTGCCAGCAGCTTAAGCTATATCTCCTACGAGCAGTACTTC.

The V call is TRBV24-1, the J call TRBJ2-2; possible D gene TRBD1, 5 bases. V was cut by 7 bases and J by 5 bases, with 16 bases left in between. Germline lookup yields CDR1 KGHDR and CDR2 SFDVKD. The CDR3 covers 15 residues. As DNA, the CDR3 is TGTGCCACCAGCGACCCCCCTCCAGGGACCGGGGAGCTGTTTTTT. Translation gives CATSDPPPGTGELFF.

CDR3 in DNA: TGTGCCAGCAGCCAACTGGGCGGGGACTACGAGCAGTACTTC. Amino acid sequence: CASSQLGGDYEQYF. The chain couples TRBV4-2 to TRBJ2-7, with TRBD2 as a possible D gene (6 bases). Per germline, CDR1 LGHNA and CDR2 YNFKEQ. The CDR3 has 14 residues. With 2 bases removed from V and 3 bases from J, the gap between germline ends came to 11 bases.

The chain joins TRBV19 to TRBJ1-2; possibly TRBD1 for D (5 bases). CDR3 length: 13 amino acids. V was trimmed by 2 bases and J by 4 bases, leaving 8 bases between them. CDR1 and CDR2 (germline): LNHDA, SQIVND (reference sequence). The CDR3 loop is CASSIPGLYGYTF. CDR3 in DNA: TGTGCCAGTAGTATACCAGGGCTCTATGGCTACACCTTC.

The chain couples TRBV24-1 to TRBJ2-1, with D perhaps matching TRBD2 (6 bases). In germline, CDR1 is KGHDR, CDR2 SFDVKD. V dropped 3 bases and J dropped 8 bases, with 16 bases sitting between them. This CDR3 spans 15 amino acids. CDR3 nucleotide sequence: TGTGCCACCAGTGATGAGGGACTGGGTGCGGATGAGCAGTTCTTC. It translates to CATSDEGLGADEQFF.

This chain connects TRBV12-3 or TRBV12-4 to TRBJ2-7; D not certain. The V end was cut by 5 bases, the J end by 1 base, with 3 bases between. This CDR3 spans 11 amino acids. The CDR3 loop reads CASSPSYEQYF. The CDR3 nucleotides are TGTGCCAGCAGTCCTTCCTACGAGCAGTACTTC.

This clone was seen only a few times. This sequence joins TRBV15 and TRBJ1-1; weak D call: TRBD1 (5 bases). There are 13 residues in the CDR3. Germline values: CDR1 LNHNV, CDR2 YYDKDF (reference sequence). Trimming removed 5 bases from V and 0 bases from J, with 7 bases in between. The CDR3 sequence is CATSGGMNTEAFF. CDR3 nucleotide sequence: TGTGCCACCAGCGGGGGGATGAACACTGAAGCTTTCTTT.

The chain has TRBV19 and TRBJ2-5; TRBD2 matches 14 bases. CDR1 is LNHDA and CDR2 is SQIVND in the germline V gene (reference sequence). The CDR3 extends over 16 amino acids. The trim removed 9 bases at V and 5 bases at J, leaving 11 bases unmatched. CDR3 protein: CASATGTSGGWETQYF. CDR3 DNA sequence: TGTGCCAGCGCAACCGGGACTAGCGGGGGTTGGGAGACCCAGTACTTC.

This clone was recorded once. The V and J genes are TRBV7-6 and TRBJ1-6; TRBD1 agrees at 8 bases. CDR1 SGHVS and CDR2 FNYEAQ come from the germline V gene. Losses at the gene ends were 3 bases for V and 7 bases for J; bases not matched to a gene: 8. There are 16 residues in the CDR3. The CDR3 spells CASSFGPHRGNSPLHF. The CDR3 DNA sequence: TGTGCCAGCAGCTTTGGACCTCACAGGGGGAATTCACCCCTCCACTTT.

The rearrangement links TRBV2 to TRBJ2-7; the match to TRBD2 covers 15 bases. V was pared by 4 bases and J by 3 bases, with 4 bases of the junction left unmatched. Germline CDR1 SNHLY, CDR2 FYNNEI. The length of the CDR3 is 16 residues. DNA for the CDR3: TGTGCCAGCAGTGTACCGGGACTAGCGGGAGGCTACGAGCAGTACTTC. This codes for CASSVPGLAGGYEQYF.

This rearrangement joins TRBV19 to TRBJ1-1, with TRBD1 matching 7 bases. The trim removed 3 bases at V and 3 bases at J, leaving 4 bases unmatched. Germline CDR1 is LNHDA and CDR2 is SQIVND (reference sequence). CDR3 size: 14 residues. The CDR3 loop is CASSIRQGDTEAFF. The CDR3 bases are TGTGCCAGTAGTATTCGACAGGGAGACACTGAAGCTTTCTTT.

The rearrangement joins TRBV9 to TRBJ1-2, with D maybe TRBD1 (6 bases). The V gene lost 0 bases and the J gene lost 3 bases, with 9 bases spanning the gap. Germline V gene lookup returns CDR1 SGDLS and CDR2 YYNGEE. CDR3 length: 14 amino acids. This chain's CDR3 is CASSVGSGDYGYTF. The CDR3 DNA follows: TGTGCCAGCAGCGTAGGTTCAGGGGACTATGGCTACACCTTC.

The gene calls are TRBV7-3 and TRBJ1-1; maybe TRBD1 (5 bases). Germline CDR1 is SGHTA and CDR2 is FQGTGA. The CDR3 length is 13 residues. V dropped 5 bases and J dropped 7 bases, with 14 bases sitting between them. The CDR3 region has the DNA TGTGCCAGCAGCCGGGTAGAACAGGATGAAGCTTTCTTT. This gives the protein CASSRVEQDEAFF.

This chain joins TRBV30 and TRBJ2-3; TRBD2 agrees at 10 bases. The CDR3 has 13 amino acids. Germline-derived CDR1 and CDR2 are GTSNPN and SVGIG (reference sequence). V lost 3 bases to trimming and J lost 6 bases; unmatched junction nucleotides: 3. The CDR3 reads CAWSLAGADTQYF. The CDR3 DNA reads TGTGCCTGGAGCCTAGCGGGAGCGGATACGCAGTATTTT. Full variable domain (remainder filled in from reference TRBV30 and TRBJ2-3): SQTIHQWPATLVQPVGSPLSLECTVEGTSNPNLYWYRQAAGRGLQLLFYSVGIGQISSEVPQNLSASRPQDRQFILSSKKLLLSDSGFYLCAWSLAGADTQYFGPGTRLTVL.

A single count supports this clone. The V and J genes are TRBV11-2 and TRBJ2-5; 10 nucleotides agree with TRBD2. CDR3 size: 15 residues. The V segment lost 1 base and the J segment 7 bases; nucleotides outside the gene matches: 6. Germline CDR1 SGHAT, CDR2 FQNNGV. The CDR3 sequence: CASSLVSSGSGTQYF. CDR3 sequence (DNA): TGTGCCAGCAGCTTAGTTTCTAGCGGGAGTGGGACCCAGTACTTC. Filled out from reference TRBV11-2 and TRBJ2-5, the complete variable domain reads EAGVAQSPRYKIIEKRQSVAFWCNPISGHATLYWYQQILGQGPKLLIQFQNNGVVDDSQLPKDRFSAERLKGVDSTLKIQPAKLEDSAVYLCASSLVSSGSGTQYFGPGTRLLVL.

The gene calls are TRBV3-1 (or the pseudogene TRBV3-2) and TRBJ2-1; 9 nucleotides align to TRBD1. Per the germline V gene, CDR1 is LGHDT and CDR2 is YNNKEL (reference sequence). The ends lost 1 base at V and 5 bases at J; junction bases unmatched: 9. The CDR3 extends over 17 amino acids. In nucleotides, the CDR3 is TGTGCCAGCAGCCAAGTATCGTACAGGGGGCCAGACAATGAGCAGTTCTTC. It codes for CASSQVSYRGPDNEQFF.

This chain joins TRBV5-6 and TRBJ1-3; TRBD1 might be the D (6 bases). Germline values: CDR1 SGHDT, CDR2 YYEEEE. V lost 3 bases and J lost 4, with 11 bases in between. The CDR3 runs to 14 residues. CDR3 residues: CASSSIGTGNTIYF. CDR3 in DNA: TGTGCCAGCAGCTCAATTGGGACAGGAAACACCATATATTTT.

V is TRBV5-1 and J is TRBJ2-2, with TRBD1 matching over 7 bases. CDR1 SGHRS and CDR2 YFSETQ come from the germline V gene. V was pared by 0 bases and J by 5 bases, with 7 bases of the junction left unmatched. CDR3 length: 16 amino acids. CDR3 in DNA: TGCGCCAGCAGCTTGGTGACAGGGACGCGAACCGGGGAGCTGTTTTTT. Amino acids: CASSLVTGTRTGELFF.

This clone was seen only a few times. The V gene is TRBV9, the J gene TRBJ1-1, with D tentatively TRBD1 (6 bases). The CDR3 runs to 13 residues. In germline, CDR1 is SGDLS, CDR2 YYNGEE. Trimming left V 6 bases short and J 2 bases short, with 11 bases between. CDR3 sequence reads: CASTWTENTEAFF. DNA for the CDR3: TGTGCCAGCACTTGGACAGAAAACACTGAAGCTTTCTTT.